Reported below is one TCR beta chain. Its antigen remains unknown. CDR3 size: 16 residues. CDR1 and CDR2 from the germline V gene are DFQATT and SNEGSKA (reference sequence). Trimming left V 2 bases short and J 3 bases short, with 20 bases between. These data belong to a study of identical twins. A universal primer site was added by template switching, and unique molecular identifiers were carried by the cDNA. Each CDR3 protein is one row after TCRdb ran MiXCR on the 5' RACE reads. The sample has hundreds of thousands of distinct CDR3 sequences, approximately 13% seen once; the top ten hold approximately 7.9%. Study-level results: Invariant populations such as MAIT and iNKT cells could partly muddle zero-insertion analyses.

This sample was shared with a second study, whose subject was yellow fever vaccine responses in identical twins.

Material for sequencing was CD8+ T cells sorted from blood. J is TRBJ2-7 and V is TRBV20-1; perhaps TRBD2 as D (7 bases). The TCR comes from a woman aged 18 to 35 in good health. The CDR3 sequence is CSARRGGSGLYYEQYV. DNA of the CDR3: TGCAGTGCTAGAAGGGGGGGATCCGGACTATACTACGAGCAGTACGTC.